The source of this T cell receptor beta chain is a study of spatial heterogeneity in lung cancer. TCRdb analysed the 5' RACE reads with MiXCR anew, one entry per CDR3 protein. The table shows fewer than 7,000 distinct CDR3 sequences, with less than 15% occurring only once. Time point: sample taken at primary tumor resection. CDR1 and CDR2 (germline): DFQATT, SNEGSKA (reference sequence). This CDR3 has 15 amino acids. Germline trimming cut 3 bases from V and 5 bases from J; bases unmatched to any gene: 8. In this sample, this clonotype turned up many times. The rearrangement joins TRBV20-1 to TRBJ2-1, with 9 positions matching TRBD2. The receptor was isolated from a female donor with early-stage non-small cell lung cancer. The sequencing used normal lung tissue next to the tumor, collected at surgery. Here the CDR3 reads CSARPIAGVNNEQFF. The CDR3 coding sequence is TGCAGTGCTAGGCCCATAGCGGGAGTAAACAATGAGCAGTTCTTC.